This T cell receptor (beta chain) stems from a study of cytomegalovirus exposure and HLA in healthy donors. The study's findings and limits: On later analysis, the bulk of CMV-associated TCR beta chains appeared to be HLA-restricted. As a later analysis showed, a missense DCLRE1C variant was linked to trimming of TCR beta V- and J-genes.

Donors were nominally healthy when sampled, though unrecorded immune exposures were likely. The CDR3 loop spans 18 amino acids. Germline lookup yields CDR1 MDHEN and CDR2 SYDVKM. After removal of 5 bases from V and 10 bases from J, the junction contained 18 bases not matched to a gene. PCR used 60 Vbeta primers and 13 Jbeta primers. Libraries were prepared by immunoSEQ multiplex PCR; TCRdb keeps only in-frame clonotypes and omits some of them. Of under 200,000 clones in the sample, about 75% are singletons; the top ten hold approximately 2.3%. Comments on this clone: The antigen remains undetermined.

The receptor was isolated from a female donor in good health and CMV-seronegative. The chain employs TRBV28 and TRBJ1-4; 11 nucleotides agree with TRBD1. Sequenced: PBMCs. CDR3 protein: CASSPTFSGQGAPGKLFF. The CDR3 DNA is TGTGCCAGCAGTCCAACGTTCTCAGGACAGGGGGCGCCTGGAAAACTGTTTTTT.